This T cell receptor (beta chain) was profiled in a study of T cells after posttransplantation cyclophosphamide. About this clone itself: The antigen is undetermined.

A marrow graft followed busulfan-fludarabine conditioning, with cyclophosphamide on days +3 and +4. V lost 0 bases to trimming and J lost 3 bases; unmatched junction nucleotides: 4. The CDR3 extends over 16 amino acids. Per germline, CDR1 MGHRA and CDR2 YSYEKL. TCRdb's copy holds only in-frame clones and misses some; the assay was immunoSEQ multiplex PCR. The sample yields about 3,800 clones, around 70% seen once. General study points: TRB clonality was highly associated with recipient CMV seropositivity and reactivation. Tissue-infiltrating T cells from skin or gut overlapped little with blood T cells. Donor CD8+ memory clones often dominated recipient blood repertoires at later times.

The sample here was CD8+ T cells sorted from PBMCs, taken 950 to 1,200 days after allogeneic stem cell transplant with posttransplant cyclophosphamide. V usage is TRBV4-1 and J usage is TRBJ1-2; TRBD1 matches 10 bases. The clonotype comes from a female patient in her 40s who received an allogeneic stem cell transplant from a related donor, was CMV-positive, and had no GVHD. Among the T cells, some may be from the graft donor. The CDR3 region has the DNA TGCGCCAGCAGCCAAGAGGTGACAGGGGGCTACTATGGCTACACCTTC. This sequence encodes CASSQEVTGGYYGYTF.